The present T cell receptor (beta chain) was sequenced within a study of shared clonotypes between healthy human individuals. This clone was recorded only once. As yet, its antigen is unknown. Around 200 ng DNA, about 30,000 T cell genomes, went into each sorted-subset replicate PCR. This table comes from immunoSEQ multiplex PCR, and its TCRdb copy is limited to in-frame clones, with some not included. The sample lists roughly 1,600,000 clones; about 98.5% were seen once. Study-wide results and caveats: Non-shared clonotypes had lower generation probabilities than those shared by all four donors. For naive CD4 cells, roughly 5% of clonotypes were shared across a handful of donors.

Trimming pared 3 bases from V and 4 bases from J, leaving 16 bases between. CDR1 and CDR2 (germline): SGHTA, FQGNSA. The CDR3 loop spans 15 amino acids. The chain joins TRBV7-2 to TRBJ2-7; D is possibly TRBD1 (5 bases). The TCR sequence derives from a man younger than 40 in good health. The sequenced sample consisted of naive CD4+ T cells sorted from blood. The subset here: CD45RA+ positively selected. This chain's CDR3 is CASSFRQGRSYEQYF. In DNA, the CDR3 is TGTGCCAGCAGCTTTCGGCAGGGAAGGTCTTACGAGCAGTACTTC.